This TCR beta chain was recovered during a study of radiotherapy plus CTLA-4 blockade in lung cancer. Produced via immunoSEQ multiplex PCR; TCRdb's table is partial and in-frame only. This table holds around 80,000 clones, less than 85% found once. Concerning this clone: The target antigen is unknown.

Study observations and caveats: Radiotherapy was combined with ipilimumab, and tumor-derived TCR clones then expanded in blood.

The trim removed 2 bases at V and 10 bases at J, leaving 6 bases unmatched. Germline CDR1 MNHNY, CDR2 SVGAGI (reference sequence). The CDR3 contains 15 residues. The clonotype originates from a human donor with non-small cell lung cancer whose response to radiotherapy plus ipilimumab could not be evaluated. The rearrangement links TRBV6-6 to TRBJ1-6, with 9 positions matching TRBD1. Sequencing used peripheral blood, obtained from a patient treated with radiotherapy plus ipilimumab. The CDR3 sequence: CASSYAGQGESPLHF. CDR3 nucleotide sequence: TGTGCCAGCAGTTACGCGGGACAGGGAGAGTCACCCCTCCACTTT.